This T cell receptor (beta chain) was identified during a study of T-cell memory formation after mild COVID-19. General study findings and limits: Clones that got smaller from day 15 to 85 had even CD4/CD8, while clones growing later tipped toward CD4+. In second-wave clones peaking day 37, SARS-CoV-2 specificity remained unconfirmed.

A single record per CDR3 protein comes from TCRdb applying MiXCR to the 5' RACE reads. The sample contains about 470,000 distinct CDR3 sequences, 15% to 20% of which appear only once. This clonotype was seen more than once but under ten times. Antigen: not known. The clonotype was recovered from an adult woman who had mild COVID-19 (a few samples of this study predate the infection). Cell type and time point are not known. Specimen: PBMCs or a T cell subset sorted from them (not recorded which).

In nucleotides, the CDR3 is TGCGCCAGCAGCTTGACTCGGCCTAACTATGGCTACACCTTC. Amino acids: CASSLTRPNYGYTF. This chain links TRBV5-1 with TRBJ1-2; the D is unclear. The CDR3 consists of 14 residues. V was shortened by 1 base and J by 0 bases, with 7 bases between the two germline ends. Germline V gene lookup returns CDR1 SGHRS and CDR2 YFSETQ.